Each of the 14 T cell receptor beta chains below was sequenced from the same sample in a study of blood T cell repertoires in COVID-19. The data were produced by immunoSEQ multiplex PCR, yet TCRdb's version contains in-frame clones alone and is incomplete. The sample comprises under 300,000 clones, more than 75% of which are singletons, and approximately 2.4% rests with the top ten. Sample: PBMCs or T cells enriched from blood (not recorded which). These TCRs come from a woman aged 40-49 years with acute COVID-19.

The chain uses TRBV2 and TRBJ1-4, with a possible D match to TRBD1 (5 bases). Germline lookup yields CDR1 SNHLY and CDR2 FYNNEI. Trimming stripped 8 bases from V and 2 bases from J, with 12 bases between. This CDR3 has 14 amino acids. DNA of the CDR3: TGTGCCAGCTGTGGGGGAGGGACTAATGAAAAACTGTTTTTT. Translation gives CASCGGGTNEKLFF.

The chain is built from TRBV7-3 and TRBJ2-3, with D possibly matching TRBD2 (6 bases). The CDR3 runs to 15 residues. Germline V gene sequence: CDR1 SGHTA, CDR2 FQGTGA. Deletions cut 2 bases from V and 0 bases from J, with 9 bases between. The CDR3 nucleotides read TGTGCCAGCAGCTTAGCGGGACTTAGCACAGATACGCAGTATTTT. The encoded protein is CASSLAGLSTDTQYF.

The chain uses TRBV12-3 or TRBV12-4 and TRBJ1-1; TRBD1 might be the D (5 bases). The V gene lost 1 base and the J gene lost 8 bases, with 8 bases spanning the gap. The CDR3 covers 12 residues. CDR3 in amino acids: CASSLGRGEAFF. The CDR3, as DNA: TGTGCCAGCAGTTTAGGAAGGGGAGAAGCTTTCTTT.

The CDR3 protein is CASRGTGGDYGYTF. Here the CDR3 DNA reads TGTGCCAGCAGGGGGACAGGGGGCGACTATGGCTACACCTTC. The chain uses TRBV6-5 and TRBJ1-2; the match to TRBD1 covers 12 bases. The CDR3 consists of 14 residues. CDR1 and CDR2 from the germline V gene are MNHEY and SVGAGI. V trimming: 6 bases; J trimming: 3 bases; junction bases outside the gene matches: 2.

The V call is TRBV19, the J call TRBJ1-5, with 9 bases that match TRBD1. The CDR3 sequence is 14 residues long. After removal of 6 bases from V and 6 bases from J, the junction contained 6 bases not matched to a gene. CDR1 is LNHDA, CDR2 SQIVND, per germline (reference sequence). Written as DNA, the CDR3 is TGTGCCAGTAGCTGGGACAGGGAAGGTCAGCCCCAGCATTTT. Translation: CASSWDREGQPQHF.

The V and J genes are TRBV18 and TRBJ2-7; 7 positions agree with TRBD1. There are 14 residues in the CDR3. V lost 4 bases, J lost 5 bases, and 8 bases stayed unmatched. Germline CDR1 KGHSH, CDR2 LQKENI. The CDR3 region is CASSRTDREHEQYF. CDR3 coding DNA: TGTGCCAGCTCACGGACCGACAGGGAACACGAGCAGTACTTC.

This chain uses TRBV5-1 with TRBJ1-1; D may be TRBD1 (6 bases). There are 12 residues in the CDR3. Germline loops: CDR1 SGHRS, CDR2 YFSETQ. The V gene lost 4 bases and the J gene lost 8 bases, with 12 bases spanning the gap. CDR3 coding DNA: TGCGCCAGCAGCCGGTTTGGGACAGAAGCTTTCTTT. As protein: CASSRFGTEAFF.

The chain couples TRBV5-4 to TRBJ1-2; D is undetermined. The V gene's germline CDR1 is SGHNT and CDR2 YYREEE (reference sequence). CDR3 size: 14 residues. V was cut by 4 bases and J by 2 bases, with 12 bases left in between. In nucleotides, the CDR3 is TGTGCCAGCAGCCGGGAGGCGGGGAACTATGGCTACACCTTC. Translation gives CASSREAGNYGYTF.

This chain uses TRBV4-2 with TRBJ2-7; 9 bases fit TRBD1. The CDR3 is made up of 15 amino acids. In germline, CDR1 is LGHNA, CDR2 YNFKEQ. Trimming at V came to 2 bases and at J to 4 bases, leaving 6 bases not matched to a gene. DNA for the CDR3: TGTGCCAGCAGCCAATTACCGGGACAGGGTTACGAGCAGTACTTC. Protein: CASSQLPGQGYEQYF.

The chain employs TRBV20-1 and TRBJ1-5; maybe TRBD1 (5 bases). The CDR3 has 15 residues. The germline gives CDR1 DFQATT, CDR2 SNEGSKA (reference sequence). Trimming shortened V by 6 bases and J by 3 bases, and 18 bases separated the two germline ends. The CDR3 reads CSASLPGLINQPQHF. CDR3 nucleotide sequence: TGCAGTGCGAGTTTACCGGGACTTATCAATCAGCCCCAGCATTTT.

Written as DNA, the CDR3 is TGTGCCAGTAGGCTGGGACAGACAAATGAAAAACTGTTTTTT. As protein: CASRLGQTNEKLFF. The chain employs TRBV19 and TRBJ1-4, with TRBD1 identical over 7 bases. Germline CDR1 and CDR2: LNHDA and SQIVND (reference sequence). Losses at the gene ends were 6 bases for V and 5 bases for J; bases not matched to a gene: 6. The CDR3 totals 14 residues.

In DNA form, the CDR3 reads TGCGCCAGCCACCAGACAGGGGAAGCTTTCTTT. The encoded protein is CASHQTGEAFF. The chain uses TRBV5-1 and TRBJ1-1; 7 bases are a match to TRBD1. Germline loops: CDR1 SGHRS, CDR2 YFSETQ. CDR3 length: 11 residues. With 7 bases clipped from V and 8 bases from J, the junction kept 5 bases outside the gene matches.

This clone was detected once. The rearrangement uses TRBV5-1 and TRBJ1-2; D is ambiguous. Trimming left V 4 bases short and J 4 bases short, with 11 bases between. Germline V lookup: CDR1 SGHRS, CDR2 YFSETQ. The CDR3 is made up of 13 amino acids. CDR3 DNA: TGCGCCAGCAGCCCTGACACTTCCTATGGCTACACCTTC. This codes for CASSPDTSYGYTF. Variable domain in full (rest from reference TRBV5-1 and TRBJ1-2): KAGVTQTPRYLIKTRGQQVTLSCSPISGHRSVSWYQQTPGQGLQFLFEYFSETQRNKGNFPGRFSGRQFSNSRSEMNVSTLELGDSALYLCASSPDTSYGYTFGSGTRLTVV.

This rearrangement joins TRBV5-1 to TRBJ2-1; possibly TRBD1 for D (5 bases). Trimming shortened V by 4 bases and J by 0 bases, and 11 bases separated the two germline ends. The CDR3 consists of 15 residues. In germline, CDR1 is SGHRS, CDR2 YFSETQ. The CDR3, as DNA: TGCGCCAGCAGCGAAGGGGTCGTCTCCTACAATGAGCAGTTCTTC. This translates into CASSEGVVSYNEQFF.